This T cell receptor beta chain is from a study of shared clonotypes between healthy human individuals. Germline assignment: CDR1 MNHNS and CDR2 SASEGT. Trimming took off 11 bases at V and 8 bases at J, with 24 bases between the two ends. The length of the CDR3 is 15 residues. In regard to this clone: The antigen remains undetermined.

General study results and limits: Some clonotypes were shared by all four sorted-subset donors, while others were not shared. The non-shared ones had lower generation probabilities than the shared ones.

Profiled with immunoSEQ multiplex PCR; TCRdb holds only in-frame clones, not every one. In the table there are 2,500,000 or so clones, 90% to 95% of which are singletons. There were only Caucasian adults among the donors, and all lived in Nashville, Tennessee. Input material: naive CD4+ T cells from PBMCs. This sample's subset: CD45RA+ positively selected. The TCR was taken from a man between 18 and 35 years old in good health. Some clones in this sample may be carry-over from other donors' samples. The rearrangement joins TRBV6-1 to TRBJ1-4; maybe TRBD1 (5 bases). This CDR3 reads CACFPEGRRREKLFF. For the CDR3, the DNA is TGTGCCTGCTTTCCGGAGGGGAGGCGGCGCGAAAAACTGTTTTTT.